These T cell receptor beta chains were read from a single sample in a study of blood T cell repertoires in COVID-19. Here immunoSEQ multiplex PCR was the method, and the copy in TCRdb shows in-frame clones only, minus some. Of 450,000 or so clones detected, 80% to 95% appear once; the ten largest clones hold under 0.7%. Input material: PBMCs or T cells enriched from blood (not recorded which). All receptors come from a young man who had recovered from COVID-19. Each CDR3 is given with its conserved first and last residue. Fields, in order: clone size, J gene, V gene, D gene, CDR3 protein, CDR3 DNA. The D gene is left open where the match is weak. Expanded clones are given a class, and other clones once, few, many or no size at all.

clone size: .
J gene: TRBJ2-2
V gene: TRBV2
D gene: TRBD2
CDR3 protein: CASRPGTSGNTGELFF
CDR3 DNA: TGTGCCAGCAGACCCGGGACTAGCGGGAATACCGGGGAGCTGTTTTTT

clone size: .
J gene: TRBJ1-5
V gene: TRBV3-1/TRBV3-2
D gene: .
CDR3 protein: CASSQEYNQPQHF
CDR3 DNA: TGTGCCAGCAGCCAAGAGTACAATCAGCCCCAGCATTTT

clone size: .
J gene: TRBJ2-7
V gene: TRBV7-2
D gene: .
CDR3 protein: CASSLQGHEQYF
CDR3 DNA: TGTGCCAGCAGCCTCCAGGGTCACGAGCAGTACTTC

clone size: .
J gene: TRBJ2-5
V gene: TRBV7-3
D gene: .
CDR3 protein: CASSLSEGETQYF
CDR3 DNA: TGTGCCAGCAGCTTAAGTGAGGGAGAGACCCAGTACTTC

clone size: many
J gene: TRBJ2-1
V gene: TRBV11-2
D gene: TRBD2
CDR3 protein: CASSLGGGGFGEQFF
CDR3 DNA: TGTGCCAGCAGCTTAGGGGGGGGAGGCTTCGGTGAGCAGTTCTTC

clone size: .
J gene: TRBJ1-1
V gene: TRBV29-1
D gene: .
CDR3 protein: CSVGHAVNTEAFF
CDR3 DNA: TGCAGCGTCGGACACGCCGTGAACACTGAAGCTTTCTTT

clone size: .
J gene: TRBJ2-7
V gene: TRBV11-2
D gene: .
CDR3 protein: CASSLAGVGKKQYF
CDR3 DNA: TGTGCCAGCAGCTTAGCGGGGGTTGGAAAGAAGCAGTACTTC

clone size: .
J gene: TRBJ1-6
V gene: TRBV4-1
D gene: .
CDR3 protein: CASSQRENSPLHF
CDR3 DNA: TGCGCCAGCAGCCAGCGAGAGAATTCACCCCTCCACTTT

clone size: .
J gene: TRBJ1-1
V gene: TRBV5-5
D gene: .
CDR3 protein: CASSLAFWQTEAFF
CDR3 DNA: TGTGCCAGCAGCTTGGCCTTTTGGCAAACTGAAGCTTTCTTT

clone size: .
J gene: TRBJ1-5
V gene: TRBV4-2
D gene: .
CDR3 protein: CASSQVQGQGQPQHF
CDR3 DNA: TGTGCCAGCAGCCAGGTCCAGGGGCAGGGTCAGCCCCAGCATTTT

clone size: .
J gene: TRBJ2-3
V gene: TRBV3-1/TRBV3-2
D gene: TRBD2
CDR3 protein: CASSQGAGGRYF
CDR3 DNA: TGTGCCAGCAGCCAAGGGGCGGGAGGAAGGTATTTT

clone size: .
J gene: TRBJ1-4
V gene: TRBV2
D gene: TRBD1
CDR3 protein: CASSYRGEKLFF
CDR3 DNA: TGTGCCAGCAGTTACAGGGGTGAAAAACTGTTTTTT

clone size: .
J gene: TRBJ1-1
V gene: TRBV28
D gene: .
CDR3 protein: CASTTRSMNTEAFF
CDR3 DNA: TGTGCCAGCACCACCAGGTCCATGAACACTGAAGCTTTCTTT

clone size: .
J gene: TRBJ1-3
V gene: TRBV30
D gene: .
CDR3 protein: CAWTKKGPGGSGNTIYF
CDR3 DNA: TGTGCCTGGACCAAAAAGGGGCCTGGGGGGTCGGGAAACACCATATATTTT

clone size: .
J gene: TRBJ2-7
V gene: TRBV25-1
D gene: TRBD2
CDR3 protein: CASSDRAGDREQYF
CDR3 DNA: TGTGCCAGCAGTGATCGAGCGGGAGATCGGGAGCAGTACTTC

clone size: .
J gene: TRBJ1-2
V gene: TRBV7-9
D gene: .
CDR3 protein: CASSYRHPYYYYGYTF
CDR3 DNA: TGTGCCAGCAGCTACCGACACCCGTATTATTATTATGGCTACACCTTC

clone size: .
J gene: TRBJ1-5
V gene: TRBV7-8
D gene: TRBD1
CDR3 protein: CASSSDRGQPQHF
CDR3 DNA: TGTGCCAGCAGCTCAGACAGGGGTCAGCCCCAGCATTTT

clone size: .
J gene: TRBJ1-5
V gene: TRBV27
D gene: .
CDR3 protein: CASRTQVNQPQHF
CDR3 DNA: TGTGCCAGCAGGACCCAGGTTAACCAGCCCCAGCATTTT

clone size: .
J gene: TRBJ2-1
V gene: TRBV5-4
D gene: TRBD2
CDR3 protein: CASSLGGGGRNEQFF
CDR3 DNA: TGTGCCAGCAGCTTAGGCGGGGGGGGACGCAATGAGCAGTTCTTC

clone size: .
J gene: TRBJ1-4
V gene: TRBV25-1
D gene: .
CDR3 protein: CASSPAPGLGEKLFF
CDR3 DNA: TGTGCCAGCAGTCCAGCCCCGGGGTTGGGAGAAAAACTGTTTTTT

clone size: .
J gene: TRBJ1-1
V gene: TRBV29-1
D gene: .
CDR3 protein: CSVDSGTSNTEAFF
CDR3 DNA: TGCAGCGTTGACTCCGGGACATCGAACACTGAAGCTTTCTTT

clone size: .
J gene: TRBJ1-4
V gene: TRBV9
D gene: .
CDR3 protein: CASSGGGSINEKLFF
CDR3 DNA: TGTGCCAGCAGCGGCGGGGGGTCGATTAATGAAAAACTGTTTTTT

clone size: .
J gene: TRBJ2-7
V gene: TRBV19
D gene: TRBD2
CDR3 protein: CASSIAGTRSEQYF
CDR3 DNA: TGTGCCAGTAGTATAGCCGGGACTAGGAGCGAGCAGTACTTC

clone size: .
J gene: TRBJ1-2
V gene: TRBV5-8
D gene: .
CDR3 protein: CASSLGQISPGNNYGYTF
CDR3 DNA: TGTGCCAGCAGCTTGGGACAGATTTCCCCCGGCAATAACTATGGCTACACCTTC

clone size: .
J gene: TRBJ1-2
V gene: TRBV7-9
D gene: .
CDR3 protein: CASSLSAGLYGYTF
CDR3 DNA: TGTGCCAGCAGCTTATCTGCAGGGCTCTATGGCTACACCTTC

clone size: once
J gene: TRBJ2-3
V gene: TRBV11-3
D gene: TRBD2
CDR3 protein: CASSLGIAGGGTTDTQYF
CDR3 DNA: TGTGCCAGCAGCTTAGGTATCGCGGGAGGGGGAACCACAGATACGCAGTATTTT

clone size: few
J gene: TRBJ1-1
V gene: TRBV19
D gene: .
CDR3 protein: CASSNRIMNTEAFF
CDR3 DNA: TGTGCCAGTAGTAACAGGATCATGAACACTGAAGCTTTCTTT

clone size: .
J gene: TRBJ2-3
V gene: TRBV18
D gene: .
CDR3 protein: CASSPDRLEDTQYF
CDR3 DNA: TGTGCCAGCTCACCGGACAGATTGGAAGATACGCAGTATTTT

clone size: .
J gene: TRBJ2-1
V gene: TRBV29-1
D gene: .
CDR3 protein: CSTLAPNLMDEQFF
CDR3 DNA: TGCAGCACCCTAGCGCCGAACCTTATGGATGAGCAGTTCTTC

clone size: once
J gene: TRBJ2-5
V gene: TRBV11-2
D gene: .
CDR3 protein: CASSSTREETQYF
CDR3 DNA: TGTGCCAGCAGCTCCACTAGGGAAGAGACCCAGTACTTC

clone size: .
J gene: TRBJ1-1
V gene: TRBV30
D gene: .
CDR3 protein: CAWSPGDEAFF
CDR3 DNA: TGTGCCTGGAGTCCAGGGGATGAAGCTTTCTTT

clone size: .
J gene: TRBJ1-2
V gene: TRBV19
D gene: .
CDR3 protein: CASSISLGYTF
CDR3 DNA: TGTGCCAGTAGTATCAGTCTTGGCTACACCTTC

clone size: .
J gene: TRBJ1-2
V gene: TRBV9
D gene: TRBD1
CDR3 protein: CASSSQGQGVRGYTF
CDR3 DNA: TGTGCCAGCAGCTCACAAGGACAGGGTGTAAGGGGCTACACCTTC

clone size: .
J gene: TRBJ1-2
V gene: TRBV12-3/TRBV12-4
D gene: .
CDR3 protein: CATYRERSYTF
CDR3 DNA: TGTGCCACTTACAGGGAGCGAAGCTACACCTTC

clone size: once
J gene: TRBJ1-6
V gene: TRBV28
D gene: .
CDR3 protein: CASSNSGAYSPLHF
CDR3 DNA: TGTGCCAGCAGCAATTCAGGGGCTTATTCACCCCTCCACTTT

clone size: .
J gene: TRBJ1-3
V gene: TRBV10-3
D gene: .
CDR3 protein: CAISQGPRNTIYF
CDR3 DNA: TGTGCCATCAGTCAGGGGCCACGAAACACCATATATTTT

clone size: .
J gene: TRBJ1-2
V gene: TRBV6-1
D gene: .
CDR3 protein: CASSEALTGPNYGYTF
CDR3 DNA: TGTGCCAGCAGTGAAGCACTGACAGGTCCTAACTATGGCTACACCTTC

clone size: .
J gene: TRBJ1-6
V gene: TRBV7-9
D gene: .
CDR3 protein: CASSDSYNSPLHF
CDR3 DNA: TGTGCCAGCAGTGACTCGTATAATTCACCCCTCCACTTT

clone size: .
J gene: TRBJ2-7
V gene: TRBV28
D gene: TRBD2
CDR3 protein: CASSWSSGRFTYEQYF
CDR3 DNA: TGTGCCAGCAGTTGGTCTAGCGGGAGGTTCACCTACGAGCAGTACTTC

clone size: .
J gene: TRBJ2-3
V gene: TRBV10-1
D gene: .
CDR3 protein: CASSPDRGDTQYF
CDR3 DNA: TGCGCCAGCAGTCCTGATAGAGGAGATACGCAGTATTTT

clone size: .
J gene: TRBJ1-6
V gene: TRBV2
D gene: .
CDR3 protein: CASSEGVGYSPLHF
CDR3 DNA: TGTGCCAGCAGTGAAGGGGTCGGGTATTCACCCCTCCACTTT

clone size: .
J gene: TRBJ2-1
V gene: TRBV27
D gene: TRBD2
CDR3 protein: CASSPGTSGSNEQFF
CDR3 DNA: TGTGCCAGCAGTCCCGGGACTAGCGGGTCGAATGAGCAGTTCTTC

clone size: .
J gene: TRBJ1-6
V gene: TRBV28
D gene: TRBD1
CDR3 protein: CASSLTGTGSPLHF
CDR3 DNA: TGTGCCAGCAGTTTGACGGGGACAGGGTCACCCCTCCACTTT

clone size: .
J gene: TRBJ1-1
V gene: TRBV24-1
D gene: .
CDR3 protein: CATSYSGTEAFF
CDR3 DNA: TGTGCCACCAGCTATTCGGGCACTGAAGCTTTCTTT

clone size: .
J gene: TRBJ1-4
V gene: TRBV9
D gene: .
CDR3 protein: CASSWRDNEKLFF
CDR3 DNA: TGTGCCAGCTCATGGCGGGACAATGAAAAACTGTTTTTT

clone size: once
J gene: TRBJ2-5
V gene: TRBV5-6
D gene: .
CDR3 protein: CASSSREGTQYF
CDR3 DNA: TGTGCCAGCAGCTCCCGGGAAGGGACCCAGTACTTC

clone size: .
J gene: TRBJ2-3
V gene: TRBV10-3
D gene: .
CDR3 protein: CAITQRRGDTQYF
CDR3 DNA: TGTGCCATAACACAGAGAAGGGGGGATACGCAGTATTTT

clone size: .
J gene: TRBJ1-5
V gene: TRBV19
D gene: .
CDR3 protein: CASRGGGPFQPQHF
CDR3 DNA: TGTGCCAGTAGAGGAGGTGGGCCGTTTCAGCCCCAGCATTTT

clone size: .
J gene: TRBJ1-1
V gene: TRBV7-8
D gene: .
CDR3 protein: CASSLSRSRCFF
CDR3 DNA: TGTGCCAGCAGCTTAAGCCGTTCCAGGTGTTTCTTT

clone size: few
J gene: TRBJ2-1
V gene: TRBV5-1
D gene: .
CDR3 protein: CASSDTGEQFF
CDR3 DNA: TGCGCCAGCAGCGATACGGGTGAGCAGTTCTTC

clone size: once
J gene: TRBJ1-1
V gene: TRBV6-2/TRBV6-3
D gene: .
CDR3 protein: CASSLMTDNTEAFF
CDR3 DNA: TGTGCCAGCAGCCTGATGACAGATAACACTGAAGCTTTCTTT

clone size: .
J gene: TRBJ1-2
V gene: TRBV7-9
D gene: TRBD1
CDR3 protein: CASSLIGTGEGYTF
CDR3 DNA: TGTGCCAGCAGCTTAATCGGGACAGGGGAGGGCTACACCTTC

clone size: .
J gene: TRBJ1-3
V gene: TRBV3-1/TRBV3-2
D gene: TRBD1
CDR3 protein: CASSETGGLETGNTIYF
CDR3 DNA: TGTGCCAGCAGCGAGACAGGGGGCTTGGAAACTGGAAACACCATATATTTT

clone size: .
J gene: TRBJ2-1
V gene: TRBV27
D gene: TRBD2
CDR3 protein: CASSPGLAGHNEQFF
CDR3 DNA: TGTGCCAGCAGCCCCGGCCTAGCGGGACACAATGAGCAGTTCTTC

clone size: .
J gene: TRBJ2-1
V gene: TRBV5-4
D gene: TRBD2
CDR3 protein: CASSSGGSYNEQFF
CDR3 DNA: TGTGCCAGCAGCAGCGGGGGCTCCTACAATGAGCAGTTCTTC